This entry lists 31 T cell receptor beta chains sequenced from one sample in a study of blood T cell repertoires in COVID-19. Clones were sequenced by immunoSEQ multiplex PCR, and TCRdb holds only the in-frame ones, with some missing. The sample has some 240,000 clones; roughly four fifths are singletons. The sequenced sample was peripheral blood. The receptors were gathered from a woman in her 70s with COVID-19, enrolled during active disease.

V is TRBV2 and J is TRBJ1-6, with 7 bases identical to TRBD1. The CDR3 loop spans 15 amino acids. Germline V gives CDR1 SNHLY, CDR2 FYNNEI. Trimming cost V 4 bases and J 5 bases; bases outside gene matches: 5. In nucleotides, the CDR3 is TGTGCCAGCAGTGGGGCAGGGACAGATAATTCACCCCTCCACTTT. It codes for CASSGAGTDNSPLHF.

The chain recombines TRBV5-1 with TRBJ2-5; D not certain. CDR3 length equals 14 residues. Germline V gene data show CDR1 as SGHRS and CDR2 as YFSETQ. Trimming shortened V by 1 base and J by 1 base, and 8 bases separated the two germline ends. CDR3 sequence: CASSLILGQETQYF. The CDR3 region has the DNA TGCGCCAGCAGCTTGATCCTAGGCCAAGAGACCCAGTACTTC.

In the case of this clone: A clone one base away is much larger, so this may be a read error. The V gene is TRBV6-2 or TRBV6-3, the J gene TRBJ2-2; D unclear. CDR3 size: 12 residues. Trimming left V 6 bases short and J 3 bases short, with 5 bases between. Per the germline V gene, CDR1 is MNHEY and CDR2 is SVGEGT. The CDR3 loop is CASSLDTGELFF. CDR3 coding DNA: TGTGCCAGCAGCCTAGACACCGGGGAGCTGTTTTTT.

The rearrangement links TRBV5-5 to TRBJ2-5; no reliable D call. The V gene's germline CDR1 is SGHKS and CDR2 YYEKEE (reference sequence). The CDR3 loop spans 14 amino acids. The V end was cut by 0 bases, the J end by 2 bases, with 8 bases between. In nucleotides, the CDR3 is TGTGCCAGCAGCTTGGGTAGGAGACAAGAGACCCAGTACTTC. It yields the protein CASSLGRRQETQYF.

A word on this clone: Additional DNA sequences in this sample encode the identical CDR3. The chain links TRBV5-1 to TRBJ2-5, with 7 bases aligning to TRBD2. Germline V gene sequence: CDR1 SGHRS, CDR2 YFSETQ. V shed 0 bases, J shed 5 bases, and the junction held 4 bases outside the gene matches. CDR3 length: 14 amino acids. In nucleotides, the CDR3 is TGCGCCAGCAGCTTGGCGGGGGGAACGGAGACCCAGTACTTC. It yields the protein CASSLAGGTETQYF.

This clone appeared a few times. This chain connects TRBV6-5 to TRBJ2-7, with no clear D. CDR1 is MNHEY, CDR2 SVGAGI, per germline. The CDR3 loop spans 13 amino acids. The germline V and J ends were trimmed by 8 bases and 0 bases, with 11 bases remaining between them. The CDR3: CASSVSSSYEQYF. The CDR3 DNA is TGTGCCAGCTCGGTGAGTTCCTCCTACGAGCAGTACTTC.

The chain recombines TRBV28 with TRBJ1-1; a weak D match, TRBD1 (5 bases). Germline V CDR1 and CDR2: MDHEN, SYDVKM. The CDR3 extends over 14 amino acids. Trimming cost V 1 base and J 1 base, with 7 bases left between them. The CDR3 loop is CASSLSQANTEAFF. In nucleotides, the CDR3 is TGTGCCAGCAGTTTATCACAGGCGAACACTGAAGCTTTCTTT.

The V gene is TRBV14, the J gene TRBJ2-7; a possible D gene is TRBD2 (7 bases). The CDR3 has 13 amino acids. CDR1 SGHDN and CDR2 FVKESK come from the germline V gene. V lost 5 bases to trimming and J lost 4 bases, with 12 bases between them. The CDR3: CASSRGGEYEQYF. For the CDR3, the DNA is TGTGCCAGCAGCAGAGGGGGGGAGTACGAGCAGTACTTC.

The chain carries TRBV18 and TRBJ2-7; 10 bases line up with TRBD1. V shed 6 bases, J shed 3 bases, and the junction held 2 bases outside the gene matches. There are 13 residues in the CDR3. CDR1 is KGHSH, CDR2 LQKENI, per germline. The CDR3: CASSRTGGYEQYF. CDR3 bases: TGTGCCAGCTCTCGGACAGGGGGCTACGAGCAGTACTTC.

The rearrangement joins TRBV30 to TRBJ1-1; D gene ambiguous. Germline-derived CDR1 and CDR2 are GTSNPN and SVGIG (reference sequence). CDR3 length: 15 residues. Trimming cost V 0 bases and J 9 bases, with 20 bases left between them. CDR3 nucleotide sequence: TGTGCCTGGAGTGTACCGAGGCTGGCGAGCCGGCAAGCTTTCTTT. Protein: CAWSVPRLASRQAFF.

The CDR3 nucleotides are TGTGCCAGCACCCGACAGGCCCCCGGGGAGCTGTTTTTT. Its protein product is CASTRQAPGELFF. The chain has TRBV6-5 and TRBJ2-2, with a possible D match to TRBD1 (6 bases). The CDR3 consists of 13 residues. Germline V gene sequence: CDR1 MNHEY, CDR2 SVGAGI. V was trimmed by 7 bases and J by 6 bases, leaving 12 bases between them.

The CDR3 DNA is TGCGCCAGCAGCTTGGACAGGGTTTCACCCCTCCACTTT. This translates into CASSLDRVSPLHF. V usage is TRBV5-1 and J usage is TRBJ1-6; D is possibly TRBD1 (6 bases). The ends were cut back, 0 bases at V and 9 bases at J, with 7 bases in the middle. CDR1 SGHRS and CDR2 YFSETQ come from the germline V gene. The CDR3 totals 13 residues.

The chain carries TRBV20-1 and TRBJ1-2; D may be TRBD1 (5 bases). Germline loops: CDR1 DFQATT, CDR2 SNEGSKA (reference sequence). Trimming pared 3 bases from V and 5 bases from J, leaving 13 bases between. The CDR3 totals 13 residues. CDR3 coding DNA: TGCAGTGCTAGTCGAAGCGGGGGGTATGGCTACACCTTC. Encoded protein: CSASRSGGYGYTF.

The chain combines TRBV28 with TRBJ1-5, with 11 bases aligning to TRBD1. CDR1 and CDR2 (germline): MDHEN, SYDVKM. V lost 5 bases to trimming and J lost 3 bases; unmatched junction nucleotides: 9. CDR3 length equals 17 residues. The CDR3 loop is CASSGSGQGAINQPQHF. The CDR3 DNA reads TGTGCCAGCAGTGGGTCCGGACAGGGGGCAATCAATCAGCCCCAGCATTTT.

The chain joins TRBV2 to TRBJ2-1, with 7 bases aligning to TRBD2. The CDR3 is 14 amino acids. V shed 3 bases and J 7 bases; nucleotides not matched to a gene: 6. Germline loops: CDR1 SNHLY, CDR2 FYNNEI. The CDR3 DNA follows: TGTGCCAGCAGTGATTATCTAGCGGTAAATGAGCAGTTCTTC. It encodes CASSDYLAVNEQFF.

The CDR3 sequence: CASSEARTGIEQYF. The CDR3 DNA sequence: TGTGCCAGCAGTGAAGCGCGGACAGGGATCGAGCAGTACTTC. The chain carries TRBV2 and TRBJ2-7; 8 nucleotides align to TRBD1. J gave up 6 bases and V 0 bases, and 4 bases lay outside the gene matches. Germline lookup yields CDR1 SNHLY and CDR2 FYNNEI. CDR3 length equals 14 residues.

The gene calls are TRBV3-1 (or the pseudogene TRBV3-2) and TRBJ1-2; no firm D call. The CDR3 runs to 18 residues. The ends were cut back, 4 bases at V and 6 bases at J, with 27 bases in the middle. Germline V gene data show CDR1 as LGHDT and CDR2 as YNNKEL (reference sequence). Here the CDR3 DNA reads TGTGCCAGCAGCCCCCCCTCTCGGGCCGCGAGGGAGCGGGATGGCTACACCTTC. It yields the protein CASSPPSRAARERDGYTF.

In its sample, this clone was seen once. The genes are TRBV28 and TRBJ2-7; TRBD2 matches 9 bases. The CDR3 extends over 15 amino acids. The germline gives CDR1 MDHEN, CDR2 SYDVKM. With V trimmed by 6 bases and J by 0 bases, 6 bases remained unmatched. CDR3: CASRMAGGSSYEQYF. CDR3 coding DNA: TGTGCCAGCAGGATGGCGGGAGGGAGCTCCTACGAGCAGTACTTC. Full variable domain (outside the CDR3, taken from reference TRBV28 and TRBJ2-7): DVKVTQSSRYLVKRTGEKVFLECVQDMDHENMFWYRQDPGLGLRLIYFSYDVKMKEKGDIPEGYSVSREKKERFSLILESASTNQTSMYLCASRMAGGSSYEQYFGPGTRLTVT.

This chain connects TRBV6-2 or TRBV6-3 to TRBJ1-1; the D gene is possibly TRBD1 (5 bases). The CDR3 has 14 amino acids. Trimming pared 5 bases from V and 0 bases from J, leaving 10 bases between. Germline V gene sequence: CDR1 MNHEY, CDR2 SVGEGT. CDR3 region: CASSHGQLNTEAFF. The CDR3 coding sequence is TGTGCCAGCAGTCATGGACAATTGAACACTGAAGCTTTCTTT.

V usage is TRBV9 and J usage is TRBJ2-1; D might be TRBD2 (6 bases). CDR1 SGDLS and CDR2 YYNGEE come from the germline V gene. The CDR3 loop spans 16 amino acids. Trimming shortened V by 0 bases and J by 3 bases, and 13 bases separated the two germline ends. In DNA, the CDR3 is TGTGCCAGCAGCGTAGAGGGGACTCCTTTCTACAATGAGCAGTTCTTC. Its translation is CASSVEGTPFYNEQFF.

The chain employs TRBV5-1 and TRBJ2-3, with 11 bases fitting TRBD2. Losses at the gene ends were 0 bases for V and 1 base for J; bases not matched to a gene: 7. The CDR3 has 18 amino acids. The germline CDR1 and CDR2 sequences are SGHRS and YFSETQ. Here the CDR3 reads CASSLAATSGVGTDTQYF. The CDR3 DNA is TGCGCCAGCAGCTTGGCCGCGACTAGCGGGGTAGGCACAGATACGCAGTATTTT.

This clone was detected only once. The CDR3 sequence: CASMAPGALREQYF. The CDR3 DNA reads TGTGCCAGTATGGCCCCAGGGGCTCTTCGCGAGCAGTACTTC. The chain is built from TRBV28 and TRBJ2-7, with D possibly being TRBD1 (6 bases). This CDR3 has 14 amino acids. V lost 9 bases and J 6 bases, leaving 21 bases between the germline ends. CDR1 MDHEN and CDR2 SYDVKM come from the germline V gene. Filled out from reference TRBV28 and TRBJ2-7, the complete variable domain reads DVKVTQSSRYLVKRTGEKVFLECVQDMDHENMFWYRQDPGLGLRLIYFSYDVKMKEKGDIPEGYSVSREKKERFSLILESASTNQTSMYLCASMAPGALREQYFGPGTRLTVT.

This clone has more than one count but fewer than ten. The chain combines TRBV3-1 (or the pseudogene TRBV3-2) with TRBJ2-3, with 10 bases fitting TRBD2. Germline V gives CDR1 LGHDT, CDR2 YNNKEL (reference sequence). V lost 2 bases to trimming and J lost 6 bases; unmatched junction nucleotides: 8. The CDR3 runs to 16 residues. The CDR3 region is CASSQSPSGSWDTQYF. CDR3 nucleotides: TGTGCCAGCAGCCAATCCCCTAGCGGGAGTTGGGATACGCAGTATTTT.

This clone was seen a handful of times. The chain recombines TRBV18 with TRBJ2-7; TRBD1 matches at 7 bases. J lost 3 bases, V lost 2 bases, and 10 bases had no gene match. CDR3 length: 16 residues. Germline CDR1 is KGHSH and CDR2 is LQKENI. CDR3 protein: CASSPSDRPYLYEQYF. The CDR3 DNA reads as TGTGCCAGCTCACCATCGGACAGGCCTTATCTCTACGAGCAGTACTTC.

J is TRBJ2-7 and V is TRBV14; tentative D call: TRBD2 (5 bases). This CDR3 is 14 amino acids long. Germline V lookup: CDR1 SGHDN, CDR2 FVKESK. Trimming took 0 bases from V and 6 from J, leaving 12 bases between them. DNA for the CDR3: TGTGCCAGCAGCCAAGATCTGCGGGCTGCCGAGCAGTACTTC. Translated: CASSQDLRAAEQYF.

The genes are TRBV29-1 and TRBJ2-1; 11 positions match TRBD2. The junction had 6 bases not matched to a gene; V was cut back by 5 bases and J by 3 bases. CDR1 and CDR2 (germline): SQVTM, ANQGSEA. CDR3 length: 15 amino acids. The CDR3 loop reads CSVTKTSGGYNEQFF. CDR3 sequence (DNA): TGCAGCGTTACAAAAACTAGCGGGGGCTACAATGAGCAGTTCTTC.

The chain uses TRBV10-3 and TRBJ1-2; no reliable D call. The germline V gene encodes CDR1 ENHRY and CDR2 SYGVKD. The V and J ends lost 3 bases and 5 bases respectively, with 22 bases between them. CDR3 size: 17 residues. CDR3 region: CAISDPAEAGVRYGYTF. The CDR3 DNA reads as TGTGCCATCAGTGATCCGGCAGAAGCCGGGGTACGGTATGGCTACACCTTC.

This clone is a singleton in its sample. V and J are TRBV7-2 and TRBJ2-1, with 9 nucleotides matching TRBD1. The CDR3 extends over 18 amino acids. V shed 1 base and J 6 bases; nucleotides not matched to a gene: 13. Germline-derived CDR1 and CDR2 are SGHTA and FQGNSA. The CDR3: CASSLGGGTGTGGNEQFF. The CDR3 DNA sequence: TGTGCCAGCAGCTTAGGTGGAGGGACAGGGACAGGAGGCAATGAGCAGTTCTTC.

The chain couples TRBV2 to TRBJ1-1, with a weak D call TRBD1 (6 bases). Trimming took off 6 bases at V and 11 bases at J, with 13 bases between the two ends. The germline V gene has CDR1 SNHLY and CDR2 FYNNEI. The CDR3 extends over 11 amino acids. The DNA of the CDR3 is TGTGCCAGCAGGGTCAGGGGTGATGCTTTCTTT. Translating gives CASRVRGDAFF. Full variable domain (rest looked up from reference TRBV2 and TRBJ1-1): EPEVTQTPSHQVTQMGQEVILRCVPISNHLYFYWYRQILGQKVEFLVSFYNNEISEKSEIFDDQFSVERPDGSNFTLKIRSTKLEDSAMYFCASRVRGDAFFGQGTRLTVV.

V gene TRBV19 combines with J gene TRBJ1-1, with D perhaps matching TRBD1 (5 bases). CDR3 length: 14 residues. Trimming left V 6 bases short and J 6 bases short, with 17 bases between. Germline values: CDR1 LNHDA, CDR2 SQIVND (reference sequence). The DNA for the CDR3 is TGTGCCAGTAGAAAAAGGGGAGGCCTCCCTGAAGCTTTCTTT. This codes for CASRKRGGLPEAFF.

J is TRBJ1-1 and V is TRBV5-1, with D unresolved. This CDR3 has 14 amino acids. V lost 0 bases, J lost 4 bases, and 10 bases lay in between. Germline loops: CDR1 SGHRS, CDR2 YFSETQ. The chain's CDR3 is CASSLVETGTEAFF. CDR3 DNA: TGCGCCAGCAGCTTGGTCGAAACGGGCACTGAAGCTTTCTTT.